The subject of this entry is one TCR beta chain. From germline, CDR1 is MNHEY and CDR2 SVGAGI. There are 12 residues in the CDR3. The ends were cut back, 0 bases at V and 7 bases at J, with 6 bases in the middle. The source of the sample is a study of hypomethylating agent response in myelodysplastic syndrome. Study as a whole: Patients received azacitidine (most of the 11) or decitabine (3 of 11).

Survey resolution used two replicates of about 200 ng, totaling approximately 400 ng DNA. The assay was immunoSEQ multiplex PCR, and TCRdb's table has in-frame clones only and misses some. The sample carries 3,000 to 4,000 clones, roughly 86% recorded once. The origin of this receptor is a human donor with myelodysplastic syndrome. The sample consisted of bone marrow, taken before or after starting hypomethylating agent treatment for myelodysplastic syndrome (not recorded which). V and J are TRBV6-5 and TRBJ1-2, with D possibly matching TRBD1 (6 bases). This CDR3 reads CASSYSQGGYTF. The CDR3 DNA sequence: TGTGCCAGCAGTTACTCACAGGGTGGCTACACCTTC.